Below, 30 T cell receptor beta chains from the same sample are listed, as sequenced in a study of cytomegalovirus exposure and HLA in healthy donors (TCRdb year 2017). Library generation was performed with the immunoSEQ multiplex PCR assay. A mixture of 60 forward primers for TCR Vbeta segments and 13 reverse primers for TCR Jbeta segments was used in the multiplex PCR. The table comes from immuneACCESS by way of TCRdb, which keeps in-frame sequences with V and J called. Part of the clones is missing from these tables; in studies checked, under half for an unresolved V gene and the rest for unknown reasons. A total of about 120,000 clones appear in this sample, about 71% of them only once. The ten largest make up over 2.5% of the sample. The sample consisted of PBMCs. Receptor source: a woman aged 50 to 65 in good health and CMV-seronegative.

This rearrangement joins TRBV14 to TRBJ2-1, with a tentative D call TRBD2 (6 bases). The germline gives CDR1 SGHDN, CDR2 FVKESK. Deletions cut 4 bases from V and 0 bases from J, with 10 bases between. The CDR3 runs 15 residues. The CDR3 reads CASSPLSGSYNEQFF. CDR3 bases: TGTGCCAGCAGCCCCCTTAGCGGCTCCTACAATGAGCAGTTCTTC.

This clone was seen repeatedly, ten times or more. The gene calls are TRBV19 and TRBJ1-4; D is uncertain. This CDR3 has 14 amino acids. Germline-derived CDR1 and CDR2 are LNHDA and SQIVND (reference sequence). Trimming left V 6 bases short and J 7 bases short, with 15 bases between. As DNA, the CDR3 is TGTGCCAGTAGCCCTTCAAGTATAGCTGAAAAACTGTTTTTT. Translated, it gives CASSPSSIAEKLFF. The variable domain in full, with the rest retrieved from reference TRBV19 and TRBJ1-4, is DGGITQSPKYLFRKEGQNVTLSCEQNLNHDAMYWYRQDPGQGLRLIYYSQIVNDFQKGDIAEGYSVSREKKESFPLTVTSAQKNPTAFYLCASSPSSIAEKLFFGSGTQLSVL.

This chain's CDR3 is CASSVSTSGINEQFF. The CDR3 region has the DNA TGTGCCAGCAGCGTTTCGACTAGCGGGATCAATGAGCAGTTCTTC. The chain combines TRBV9 with TRBJ2-1; TRBD2 agrees at 11 bases. V lost 2 bases to trimming and J lost 6 bases; unmatched junction nucleotides: 4. The germline V gene encodes CDR1 SGDLS and CDR2 YYNGEE. The CDR3 runs to 15 residues.

This clone was detected only a few times. The genes are TRBV5-1 and TRBJ2-2; D gene unclear. The CDR3 contains 15 residues. V shed 0 bases and J shed 1 base, with 7 bases lying between them. Germline values: CDR1 SGHRS, CDR2 YFSETQ. As DNA, the CDR3 is TGCGCCAGCAGCTTGGGGCCGCTGAACACCGGGGAGCTGTTTTTT. Protein: CASSLGPLNTGELFF.

V usage is TRBV6-6 and J usage is TRBJ1-3; 8 bases align to TRBD1. The germline gives CDR1 MNHNY, CDR2 SVGAGI (reference sequence). The trim removed 5 bases at V and 4 bases at J, leaving 4 bases unmatched. This CDR3 is built from 14 residues. This chain's CDR3 is CASSDTGGGNTIYF. The CDR3 nucleotides read TGTGCCAGCAGTGACACAGGGGGAGGAAACACCATATATTTT.

The chain joins TRBV7-2 to TRBJ2-7; 7 nucleotides match TRBD1. J gave up 0 bases and V 4 bases, and 6 bases lay outside the gene matches. CDR1 SGHTA and CDR2 FQGNSA come from the germline V gene. The CDR3 consists of 15 residues. CDR3 sequence: CASSSQGTPSYEQYF. DNA of the CDR3: TGTGCCAGCAGCTCACAGGGGACCCCCTCCTACGAGCAGTACTTC.

V gene TRBV5-4 combines with J gene TRBJ2-2; D unresolved. Trimming took off 2 bases at V and 3 bases at J, with 2 bases between the two ends. The CDR3 runs to 12 residues. The V gene's germline CDR1 is SGHNT and CDR2 YYREEE (reference sequence). The CDR3 DNA is TGTGCCAGCAGCTTCTACACCGGGGAGCTGTTTTTT. Its translation is CASSFYTGELFF. The full variable domain, its missing parts supplied by reference TRBV5-4 and TRBJ2-2, is ETGVTQSPTHLIKTRGQQVTLRCSSQSGHNTVSWYQQALGQGPQFIFQYYREEENGRGNFPPRFSGLQFPNYSSELNVNALELDDSALYLCASSFYTGELFFGEGSRLTVL.

The chain uses TRBV7-2 and TRBJ2-1; 11 nucleotides match TRBD2. This CDR3 region has 16 residues. The J segment lost 5 bases and the V segment lost 4 bases, leaving 7 bases of the junction unmatched. Germline CDR1 reads SGHTA; CDR2 reads FQGNSA. DNA of the CDR3: TGTGCCAGCAGCTCCCCGGGACTAGCGGCTAACAATGAGCAGTTCTTC. Translated, it gives CASSSPGLAANNEQFF.

This clone was counted between two and nine times. The chain recombines TRBV11-3 with TRBJ2-5; D not resolved. V gave up 2 bases and J gave up 4 bases, with 8 bases separating them. This CDR3 spans 13 amino acids. CDR1 and CDR2 from the germline V gene are SGHNT and YENEEA. CDR3 DNA sequence: TGTGCCAGCAGCTTACAGGAAGGAGAGACCCAGTACTTC. It is translated as CASSLQEGETQYF.

The chain is built from TRBV5-6 and TRBJ2-1; TRBD2 might be the D (6 bases). V was cut by 4 bases and J by 1 base, with 12 bases left in between. There are 15 residues in the CDR3. Germline V lookup: CDR1 SGHDT, CDR2 YYEEEE. The DNA of the CDR3 is TGTGCCAGCAGCCGTCGACTAGTATCCTACAATGAGCAGTTCTTC. It yields the protein CASSRRLVSYNEQFF.

CDR3 coding DNA: TGTGCCAGCTCACCTGAGCGGGGGACCTCCTACAATGAGCAGTTCTTC. Amino acids: CASSPERGTSYNEQFF. The J gene is TRBJ2-1, the V gene TRBV18, with 8 bases lining up with TRBD2. The germline V gene has CDR1 KGHSH and CDR2 LQKENI. The CDR3 spans 16 residues. After removal of 3 bases from V and 0 bases from J, the junction contained 4 bases not matched to a gene.

The chain carries TRBV27 and TRBJ2-7, with TRBD2 matching 10 bases. V lost 2 bases and J lost 4; bases outside the gene matches: 5. Germline V gives CDR1 MNHEY, CDR2 SMNVEV (reference sequence). The CDR3 totals 15 residues. CDR3 region: CASSLLAGVIYEQYF. In nucleotides, the CDR3 is TGTGCCAGCAGTTTACTAGCGGGAGTCATTTACGAGCAGTACTTC.

The gene calls are TRBV12-1 and TRBJ1-4; the DNA was not used to check the table's D call, TRBD1. TRBV12-1 is labeled a pseudogene. The CDR3 runs 18 residues. The CDR3 is CASSRLRSIGTGNEKLFF. DNA of the CDR3: TGTGCCAGCAGCCGACTCCGGAGTATTGGGACAGGTAACGAAAAACTGTTTTTT.

This sequence joins TRBV27 and TRBJ2-2; D remains ambiguous. The CDR3 extends over 17 amino acids. V gave up 4 bases and J gave up 4 bases, with 19 bases separating them. The germline CDR1 and CDR2 sequences are MNHEY and SMNVEV (reference sequence). This CDR3 is CASSSARLEFITGELFF. The CDR3 nucleotides are TGTGCCAGCAGTTCCGCCCGGCTAGAATTTATCACCGGGGAGCTGTTTTTT.

This rearrangement joins TRBV7-8 to TRBJ1-2, with D tentatively TRBD1 (6 bases). CDR1 is SGHVS, CDR2 FQNEAQ, per germline. Between the trimmed V and J ends, which lost 2 bases and 4 bases, there was a span of 8 bases. The CDR3 loop spans 13 amino acids. In DNA, the CDR3 is TGTGCCAGCAGCTTAAGAGGGGGCTATGGCTACACCTTC. It yields the protein CASSLRGGYGYTF.

The chain is built from TRBV28 and TRBJ2-7; tentatively, D is TRBD2 (5 bases). The V gene lost 6 bases and the J gene lost 1 base, with 19 bases spanning the gap. Germline loops: CDR1 MDHEN, CDR2 SYDVKM. This CDR3 contains 16 residues. The CDR3 region is CASSPLLVRGSYEQYF. CDR3 bases: TGTGCCAGCAGCCCCCTCTTGGTCAGAGGGTCCTACGAGCAGTACTTC. Variable domain in full (rest from reference TRBV28 and TRBJ2-7): DVKVTQSSRYLVKRTGEKVFLECVQDMDHENMFWYRQDPGLGLRLIYFSYDVKMKEKGDIPEGYSVSREKKERFSLILESASTNQTSMYLCASSPLLVRGSYEQYFGPGTRLTVT.

The V and J genes are TRBV19 and TRBJ1-2; D is unclear. Germline values: CDR1 LNHDA, CDR2 SQIVND (reference sequence). V lost 7 bases and J lost 6, with 15 bases in between. CDR3 size: 13 residues. The CDR3 DNA is TGTGCCAGTACGAAGGACTGGACGAATGGCTACACCTTC. It codes for CASTKDWTNGYTF.

The chain is built from TRBV7-2 and TRBJ1-1; a possible D gene is TRBD1 (5 bases). This CDR3 region has 13 residues. CDR1 and CDR2 from the germline V gene are SGHTA and FQGNSA. The V end lost 5 bases, the J end lost 5 bases, and 12 bases lay between the germline ends. The CDR3 region has the DNA TGTGCCAGCAGCCCTAAAGGGACTACTGAAGCTTTCTTT. It yields the protein CASSPKGTTEAFF.

The chain links TRBV14 to TRBJ2-7, with D perhaps TRBD2 (6 bases). There are 15 residues in the CDR3. CDR1 is SGHDN and CDR2 is FVKESK in the germline V gene. V dropped 1 base and J dropped 3 bases, with 13 bases sitting between them. In nucleotides, the CDR3 is TGTGCCAGCAGCCAAGGCCGCGGGGCTAACTACGAGCAGTACTTC. As protein: CASSQGRGANYEQYF. Full variable domain (rest looked up from reference TRBV14 and TRBJ2-7): EAGVTQFPSHSVIEKGQTVTLRCDPISGHDNLYWYRRVMGKEIKFLLHFVKESKQDESGMPNNRFLAERTGGTYSTLKVQPAELEDSGVYFCASSQGRGANYEQYFGPGTRLTVT.

The chain has TRBV19 and TRBJ2-7; 9 bases align to TRBD2. From germline, CDR1 is LNHDA and CDR2 SQIVND (reference sequence). The ends lost 1 base at V and 3 bases at J; junction bases unmatched: 7. The length of the CDR3 is 16 residues. The CDR3: CASSIVGSGSFYEQYF. The CDR3 nucleotides read TGTGCCAGTAGTATAGTGGGTAGCGGGAGTTTCTACGAGCAGTACTTC.

J is TRBJ2-7 and V is TRBV7-3; 10 bases map to TRBD2. There are 17 residues in the CDR3. The germline CDR1 and CDR2 sequences are SGHTA and FQGTGA. CDR3 sequence: CARGALAGSYPTYEQYF. The DNA of the CDR3 is TGTGCAAGGGGGGCACTAGCGGGGTCTTATCCTACCTACGAGCAGTACTTC.

This chain uses TRBV6-5 with TRBJ2-7, with D possibly being TRBD1 (5 bases). V was cut by 0 bases and J by 2 bases, with 8 bases left in between. CDR3 length: 14 residues. CDR1 is MNHEY and CDR2 is SVGAGI in the germline V gene. The CDR3 DNA reads as TGTGCCAGCAGTTACTCTCCAGGGCCCTACGAGCAGTACTTC. Protein product: CASSYSPGPYEQYF.

This clone has only a few counts. The genes are TRBV27 and TRBJ2-1; D ambiguous. Trimming removed 5 bases at V and 4 bases at J, with 15 bases between. The germline gives CDR1 MNHEY, CDR2 SMNVEV (reference sequence). The CDR3 spans 15 residues. The DNA for the CDR3 is TGTGCCAGCAGTCCAGACGAGGCCCATTACAATGAGCAGTTCTTC. It translates to CASSPDEAHYNEQFF.

This clone has just a few counts. The CDR3: CASSLPLTGISGNTIYF. The DNA for the CDR3 is TGTGCCAGCAGTCTGCCTCTGACAGGTATATCTGGAAACACCATATATTTT. The chain is built from TRBV28 and TRBJ1-3, with D perhaps matching TRBD1 (6 bases). Trimming removed 5 bases at V and 1 base at J, with 18 bases between. This CDR3 region has 17 residues. Germline V gives CDR1 MDHEN, CDR2 SYDVKM.

The chain's CDR3 is CASSLPTSRRVGGSTDTQYF. DNA for the CDR3: TGCGCCAGCAGCCTACCGACTAGCAGGAGGGTAGGAGGGAGCACAGATACGCAGTATTTT. The chain is built from TRBV5-1 and TRBJ2-3, with 7 nucleotides matching TRBD2. Unmatched junction bases numbered 20, after V lost 4 bases and J lost 0 bases. This CDR3 comprises 20 residues. Looked up from germline, CDR1 is SGHRS and CDR2 is YFSETQ.

The J gene is TRBJ2-2, the V gene TRBV19, with TRBD2 identical over 11 bases. The CDR3 loop spans 15 amino acids. Germline V gene sequence: CDR1 LNHDA, CDR2 SQIVND (reference sequence). V lost 8 bases to trimming and J lost 4 bases; unmatched junction nucleotides: 6. The CDR3 loop reads CASEPGLAVTGELFF. The DNA for the CDR3 is TGTGCCAGTGAACCGGGACTAGCGGTCACCGGGGAGCTGTTTTTT.

The J gene is TRBJ1-2, the V gene TRBV6-5; 12 nucleotides match TRBD1. Germline CDR1 MNHEY, CDR2 SVGAGI. Trimming at V came to 2 bases and at J to 6 bases, leaving 4 bases not matched to a gene. CDR3 length: 15 amino acids. The CDR3 loop is CASSYGGQGAHGYTF. The DNA of the CDR3 is TGTGCCAGCAGTTACGGGGGACAGGGGGCGCATGGCTACACCTTC.

This clone has only a few counts. This chain connects TRBV5-8 to TRBJ1-2; D ambiguous. Trimming cost V 2 bases and J 7 bases, with 12 bases left between them. CDR1 SGHTS and CDR2 YDEGEE come from the germline V gene. The CDR3 totals 13 residues. CDR3 bases: TGTGCCAGCAGCTTAAGAGTGGAGGGTGGCTACACCTTC. It specifies CASSLRVEGGYTF.

There are a few counts of this clone. The chain carries TRBV19 and TRBJ2-1; maybe TRBD2 (5 bases). CDR3 size: 15 residues. Germline loops: CDR1 LNHDA, CDR2 SQIVND (reference sequence). Trimming removed 6 bases from V and 3 bases from J, with 15 bases in between. Written as DNA, the CDR3 is TGTGCCAGTAGCGGCCGTCTAGCATTCTACAATGAGCAGTTCTTC. Its translation: CASSGRLAFYNEQFF.

The rearrangement links TRBV10-1 to TRBJ2-7, with D perhaps TRBD2 (5 bases). The V end was cut by 10 bases, the J end by 2 bases, with 15 bases between. Germline V lookup: CDR1 WNHNN, CDR2 SYGVQD (reference sequence). This CDR3 contains 13 residues. The CDR3 DNA follows: TGCGCCAAGACTAAGGTCAGAACCTACGAGCAGTACTTC. It yields the protein CAKTKVRTYEQYF.